This T cell receptor beta chain was obtained from a study of Ad26.COV2.S vaccination and SARS-CoV-2 variants. This table comes from immunoSEQ multiplex PCR, and its TCRdb copy is limited to in-frame clones, with some not included. The sample shows roughly 400,000 clones, about 90% of them seen only once. About this clone itself: What it recognizes is unknown.

Study outcomes and limitations: Substantial breadth was reported for post-vaccination spike-specific CD8+ and CD4+ T cells.

Trimming shortened V by 0 bases and J by 1 base, and 11 bases separated the two germline ends. CDR3 size: 16 residues. CDR1 SGDLS and CDR2 YYNGEE come from the germline V gene. Treatment specified: 19 received Ad26.COV2.S at low or high dose, single or two shots; about 5 received placebo; per-sample allocation not given. Each sample was drawn 63 days after the first injection (of vaccine or placebo). This sequence joins TRBV9 and TRBJ2-1, with unresolved D. This material consisted of peripheral blood, taken in a trial of Ad26.COV2.S vaccine versus placebo. The TCR sequence derives from a person aged 18-65 years who received the Ad26.COV2.S COVID-19 vaccine or a placebo. CDR3 sequence reads: CASSVGADLSYNEQFF. The CDR3 region has the DNA TGTGCCAGCAGCGTAGGTGCGGACCTATCCTACAATGAGCAGTTCTTC.